These 21 T cell receptor beta chains were sequenced from one sample in a study. TCRdb ran MiXCR on the 5' RACE reads and lists one entry per CDR3 protein. Among some 62,000 distinct CDR3 sequences listed, just under 30% were seen once. The sequenced sample consisted of tumor-infiltrating naive CD4+ T cells sorted from the breast tumor. Subset indicated: naive CD4+ T cells, CD4+CD45RA+CD25-. The receptors originated from a female donor with breast cancer.

Concerning this clonotype: An end of the junction does not agree with germline; a read error may underlie this. This chain links TRBV29-1 with TRBJ2-3; 8 nucleotides agree with TRBD2. Germline CDR1 reads SQVTM; CDR2 reads ANQGSEA. The CDR3 covers 14 residues. In DNA, the CDR3 is TGCGGCGTTCTTAGCGGGGCCAACACAGATACGCAGTATTTT. The encoded protein is CGVLSGANTDTQYF.

The chain recombines TRBV29-1 with TRBJ2-4; D ambiguous. Germline CDR1 SQVTM, CDR2 ANQGSEA. Trimming removed 2 bases from V and 9 bases from J, with 11 bases in between. The CDR3 contains 12 residues. The DNA for the CDR3 is TGCAGCGTTGAAATCAGGAAGGGCATTCAGTACTTC. Amino acids: CSVEIRKGIQYF.

On this clonotype itself: This may stem from a read error, because a much larger clone lies one nucleotide away. The chain employs TRBV11-1 and TRBJ2-3, with 7 bases aligning to TRBD2. This CDR3 has 18 residues. CDR1 is SGHAT, CDR2 FQDESV, per germline (reference sequence). The CDR3 region is CANSTPRPGGLTSDTQYF. The CDR3 DNA sequence: TGTGCCAACAGCACACCCCGTCCGGGGGGACTCACGTCAGATACGCAGTATTTT.

This sequence joins TRBV4-3 and TRBJ2-3, with 7 bases that match TRBD1. The CDR3 is 15 residues long. Germline CDR1 and CDR2: LGHNA and YSLEER. Trimming cost V 2 bases and J 2 bases; bases outside gene matches: 4. The CDR3 is CASSQLGQDTDTQYF. In DNA form, the CDR3 reads TGCGCCAGCAGCCAACTAGGACAGGACACAGATACGCAGTATTTT.

The rearrangement links TRBV12-3 or TRBV12-4 to TRBJ1-1, with 8 bases aligning to TRBD1. The CDR3 spans 14 residues. Unmatched junction bases numbered 10, after V lost 7 bases and J lost 6 bases. The CDR3 loop is CASTWTGRDAEAFF. DNA of the CDR3: TGTGCCAGCACTTGGACAGGGAGGGACGCTGAAGCTTTCTTT.

This clonotype occurred many times. The chain couples TRBV12-3 or TRBV12-4 to TRBJ2-1; D possibly matches TRBD1 or TRBD2 (5 bases each). Trimming cost V 3 bases and J 0 bases, with 18 bases left between them. CDR3 length equals 18 residues. The CDR3 DNA reads as TGTGCCAGCAGTTTGAGGTGGGGGAGACAGAGCTCCTACAATGAGCAGTTCTTC. As protein: CASSLRWGRQSSYNEQFF.

Comment on this clonotype: Just one base apart from a much larger clone, this may be a read error. This chain connects TRBV5-1 to TRBJ1-2; 8 bases match TRBD1. V shed 4 bases, J shed 8 bases, and the junction held 7 bases outside the gene matches. The CDR3 has 13 residues. CDR1 SGHRS and CDR2 YFSETQ come from the germline V gene. CDR3 nucleotides: TGCGCCAGCAGCCCGGGACAGGAGGAAGGCTACACCTTC. Encoded protein: CASSPGQEEGYTF.

The chain carries TRBV24-1 and TRBJ2-5, with no clear D. Per the germline V gene, CDR1 is KGHDR and CDR2 is SFDVKD. Trimming removed 5 bases from V and 0 bases from J, with 12 bases in between. The CDR3 extends over 15 amino acids. CDR3 nucleotide sequence: TGTGCCACCAGTGGGGTAGAGGATTACCAAGAGACCCAGTACTTC. Its translation: CATSGVEDYQETQYF.

The V and J genes are TRBV4-3 and TRBJ2-7; D possibly corresponds to TRBD2 (6 bases). Germline V lookup: CDR1 LGHNA, CDR2 YSLEER. The length of the CDR3 is 17 residues. Trimming left V 0 bases short and J 3 bases short, with 18 bases between. CDR3 region: CASSQEGGRSGIYEQYF. CDR3 nucleotides: TGCGCCAGCAGCCAAGAGGGGGGAAGGTCGGGCATCTACGAGCAGTACTTC.

This clonotype has ten or more counts. V usage is TRBV6-2 or TRBV6-3 and J usage is TRBJ2-5; the D call may be TRBD1 or TRBD2 (6 bases each). Trimming pared 10 bases from V and 7 bases from J, leaving 22 bases between. From germline, CDR1 is MNHEY and CDR2 SVGEGT. The CDR3 has 14 amino acids. In nucleotides, the CDR3 is TGTGCCACTACTGACCCCGGGGGCCCGGGGACCCAGTACTTC. It specifies CATTDPGGPGTQYF.

In this sample, this clonotype turned up once. This chain links TRBV4-3 with TRBJ2-7; 8 bases agree with TRBD2. Germline CDR1 reads LGHNA; CDR2 reads YSLEER. The trim removed 1 base at V and 4 bases at J, leaving 9 bases unmatched. This CDR3 is 16 amino acids long. As DNA, the CDR3 is TGCGCCAGCAGCCAAGTAATAAGCGGGAGAAGGTACGAGCAGTACTTC. Protein product: CASSQVISGRRYEQYF.

This clonotype was seen a handful of times. The rearrangement uses TRBV7-3 and TRBJ2-7; 9 nucleotides line up with TRBD2. V was pared by 5 bases and J by 12 bases, with 11 bases of the junction left unmatched. CDR3 length: 13 amino acids. The V gene's germline CDR1 is SGHTA and CDR2 FQGTGA. The CDR3: CASSPPGLAILYF. The CDR3 DNA sequence: TGTGCCAGCAGCCCGCCGGGACTAGCAATTTTGTACTTC.

The CDR3 spells CAWIQREWTGTNYGYTF. DNA for the CDR3: TGTGCCTGGATCCAGAGGGAGTGGACAGGGACCAACTATGGCTACACCTTC. The J gene is TRBJ1-2, the V gene TRBV30; 8 bases map to TRBD1. This CDR3 has 17 residues. Germline V lookup: CDR1 GTSNPN, CDR2 SVGIG (reference sequence). Trimming cost V 4 bases and J 2 bases; bases outside gene matches: 15.

This clonotype was seen a handful of times. CDR3 protein: CASSLGSARYNEQFF. CDR3 sequence (DNA): TGTGCCAGCAGCTTAGGTTCAGCCCGCTACAATGAGCAGTTCTTC. This chain uses TRBV7-3 with TRBJ2-1; D uncertain. V was trimmed by 2 bases and J by 3 bases, leaving 11 bases between them. Germline V gene sequence: CDR1 SGHTA, CDR2 FQGTGA. The CDR3 extends over 15 amino acids.

This clonotype was seen many times. The chain links TRBV6-5 to TRBJ1-5, with TRBD1 as a possible D gene (6 bases). Trimming left V 6 bases short and J 2 bases short, with 20 bases between. CDR1 is MNHEY, CDR2 SVGAGI, per germline. CDR3 length: 17 amino acids. In nucleotides, the CDR3 is TGTGCCAGCAGCCTTTCTCGGGGGCGCGGGGGCAATCAGCCCCAGCATTTT. It is translated as CASSLSRGRGGNQPQHF.

About this clonotype itself: An end of the junction differs from the germline gene, which may be a read error. The chain employs TRBV7-2 and TRBJ2-5; 11 bases fit TRBD2. The CDR3 covers 16 residues. The germline gives CDR1 SGHTA, CDR2 FQGNSA. The CDR3 DNA reads TGTTCCAGCAGCGGCCTAGCGGGGGGACGGGGGAGGACCCAGTACTTC. Protein: CSSSGLAGGRGRTQYF.

The chain couples TRBV4-1 to TRBJ2-1; no reliable D call. This CDR3 comprises 13 residues. The germline gives CDR1 MGHRA, CDR2 YSYEKL. V lost 1 base, J lost 6 bases, and 7 bases lay in between. The CDR3: CASSQGFVNEQFF. The CDR3 coding sequence is TGCGCCAGCAGCCAAGGCTTTGTCAATGAGCAGTTCTTC.

The J gene is TRBJ2-7, the V gene TRBV9, with a weak D call TRBD1 (5 bases). This CDR3 comprises 14 residues. V lost 7 bases, J lost 4 bases, and 18 bases lay in between. Germline CDR1 SGDLS, CDR2 YYNGEE. CDR3 residues: CASGQGAEMYEQYF. The CDR3 DNA reads as TGTGCCAGCGGCCAAGGGGCGGAAATGTACGAGCAGTACTTC.

The rearrangement joins TRBV7-2 to TRBJ2-2; 9 bases fit TRBD1. The CDR3 length is 17 residues. V lost 1 base and J lost 5; bases outside the gene matches: 8. The germline CDR1 and CDR2 sequences are SGHTA and FQGNSA. CDR3 sequence: CASSLVATGGRTGELFF. CDR3 nucleotide sequence: TGTGCCAGCAGCTTAGTGGCAACAGGGGGCCGAACCGGGGAGCTGTTTTTT. Full variable domain (missing parts from reference TRBV7-2 and TRBJ2-2): GAGVSQSPSNKVTEKGKDVELRCDPISGHTALYWYRQSLGQGLEFLIYFQGNSAPDKSGLPSDRFSAERTGGSVSTLTIQRTQQEDSAVYLCASSLVATGGRTGELFFGEGSRLTVL.

This clonotype was detected a few times. The chain has TRBV7-9 and TRBJ1-1; no clear D. The CDR3 is 14 amino acids. The ends were cut back, 4 bases at V and 6 bases at J, with 15 bases in the middle. Germline CDR1 reads SEHNR; CDR2 reads FQNEAQ (reference sequence). The CDR3 loop reads CASSSWTGISEAFF. The DNA of the CDR3 is TGTGCCAGCAGCTCATGGACGGGCATCTCTGAAGCTTTCTTT.

Worth noting for this clonotype: Possible read error: a much larger clone is one base away. V gene TRBV12-3 or TRBV12-4 combines with J gene TRBJ1-1; a weak D match, TRBD1 (5 bases). The CDR3 totals 14 residues. CDR3 region: CTSRPGLERTEAFF. The CDR3 nucleotides are TGTACCAGCAGGCCAGGGCTCGAGAGAACTGAAGCTTTCTTT.